Included here is one T cell receptor (beta chain) sequence, with context. The target of this receptor is not known. No base qualities exist here, and no much larger clone lies one base off it. Participants in the prospective study were enrolled through a virtual design, were aged about 18 to 90 years, and lived in some 24 United States geographic areas. In the prospective study, participants were assigned to cohorts based on the clinical history participants reported in a screening survey and a study questionnaire. Recovered participants in ImmuneRACE Cohort 3 were defined as having two consecutive negative NP/OP PCR tests, clearance from a healthcare professional, or resolution of symptoms. In the prospective study, mobile phlebotomists collected whole blood, serum and a nasopharyngeal or oropharyngeal swab from each participant. Additional blood draws and questionnaires over an approximately two-month period could optionally be provided by prospective study participants. Before DNA extraction, prospective study blood samples were shipped either frozen or at room temperature.

The data were taken from a study of blood T cell repertoires in COVID-19 (dated by TCRdb to the early 2020s). At the level of the whole study: Samples covering the acute and convalescent phases of COVID-19 were provided by collaborators in the United States, Italy and Spain. A de-identified subject ID, COVID-19 status, age in years and sex were almost always included in the sample metadata. Subjects who had been exposed to COVID-19, were actively infected with it, or had recovered from it provided the deeply sampled blood TCRbeta repertoires that made up the dataset. Samples were obtained from the ongoing ImmuneRACE study (first 160 participants) and from some 1,300 subjects provided by 6 global collaborators. Where HLA class I and class II types were available, the types were taken from metadata supplied by the sample provider, not from assay-based typing. The repertoires were made available in a free public database intended to serve as a resource for research on the immune response to SARS-CoV-2. The prospective study material was composed of cDNA or gDNA derived from T cells, B-cell-depleted T cells, or PBMCs.

TCRbeta CDR3 regions were amplified from genomic DNA using the immunoSEQ Assay, a bias-controlled multiplex PCR. The original methods were these. Within the assay, amplification of reference gene primers was used to estimate how many nucleated cells each sample contained. Sequence reads were collapsed and filtered to measure the absolute abundance of every unique TCRbeta CDR3 rearrangement. For each sample, productive Simpson clonality was calculated as the square root of Simpson's diversity index across productive rearrangements. TCRdb stores this immuneACCESS table with in-frame sequences only. Part of the clones is absent; in the studies checked, under half of the shortfall reflects unresolved V genes, and no reason is known for the rest. The DNA gave D and trimming, while V, J and clone size come from that table. The sample data list approximately 270,000 clones, and 70% to 90% of these were observed just once. The top ten hold 1.5% to 2% of the sample.

General findings and caveats noted by the study authors: The quantity of clinical and demographic metadata differed by source and by participant and was supplied without curation.

The germline V gene yields ENHRY for CDR1 and SYGVKD for CDR2. V is pared back by 2 bases and J by 11 bases, with 10 bases lying between the germline termini. The CDR3 sequence holds 12 residues, the cysteine and phenylalanine included. This entry keeps only the CDR3 DNA: 36 bases, framed from base 1. Sequenced input: PBMCs or T cells enriched from blood (not recorded which). The sequence was obtained from a woman in her 50s who had recovered from COVID-19. The rearrangement combines TRBV10-3 with TRBJ1-5; the D gene is not confidently resolved. The DNA is TGTGCCATCAGTGAGGCCCTGGAGGCCCAGCATTTT. This encodes CAISEALEAQHF.